The 16 T cell receptor beta chains presented below share a single source sample, sequenced in a study of T cells in Graves' hyperthyroidism and ophthalmopathy. The investigators amplified TCR beta CDR3 regions from RNA transcripts. With the HTBI primer set, the TCR CDR3 went through a first round of RT-PCR. TCRdb re-analysed the multiplex PCR reads in MiXCR, keeping a single row per CDR3 protein. The table shows a few hundred thousand distinct CDR3 sequences, with approximately 25% occurring only once. What was sequenced was blood. The receptor set was obtained from a man over 45 with Graves' hyperthyroidism.

A few counts support this clonotype. J is TRBJ1-2 and V is TRBV4-1, with a weak D call TRBD1 (5 bases). The CDR3 runs 17 residues. The germline gives CDR1 MGHRA, CDR2 YSYEKL. Trimming removed 0 bases at V and 4 bases at J, with 18 bases between. CDR3 sequence (DNA): TGCGCCAGCAGCCAAGACGGGGCAGGGATTCAAGGCTATGGCTACACCTTC. It yields the protein CASSQDGAGIQGYGYTF.

The chain couples TRBV5-6 to TRBJ2-1; TRBD2 agrees at 10 bases. The CDR3 runs to 16 residues. V shed 2 bases, J shed 7 bases, and the junction held 9 bases outside the gene matches. Germline values: CDR1 SGHDT, CDR2 YYEEEE. The CDR3 sequence is CASSLRMASGRNEQFF. CDR3 DNA sequence: TGTGCCAGCAGCTTAAGGATGGCTAGCGGGAGAAATGAGCAGTTCTTC. Full variable domain (missing parts from reference TRBV5-6 and TRBJ2-1): DAGVTQSPTHLIKTRGQQVTLRCSPKSGHDTVSWYQQALGQGPQFIFQYYEEEERQRGNFPDRFSGHQFPNYSSELNVNALLLGDSALYLCASSLRMASGRNEQFFGPGTRLTVL.

This clonotype has ten or more counts. J is TRBJ2-5 and V is TRBV11-2, with TRBD1 matching 10 bases. Trimming took 5 bases from V and 4 from J; bases not matched to a gene: 4. There are 14 residues in the CDR3. Germline CDR1 SGHAT, CDR2 FQNNGV. CDR3: CASSVGQGLETQYF. DNA of the CDR3: TGTGCCAGCAGCGTGGGACAGGGGTTAGAGACCCAGTACTTC.

This clonotype occurred a few times. This chain links TRBV12-5 with TRBJ1-1; 9 bases map to TRBD1. Trimming took 6 bases from V and 7 from J; bases not matched to a gene: 9. Germline CDR1 and CDR2: LGHNT and FRNRAP. This CDR3 has 14 amino acids. CDR3 nucleotides: TGTGCTAGTGGCCGGGACAGGGACCCTGTTGAAGCTTTCTTT. Translation gives CASGRDRDPVEAFF.

This clonotype was seen a handful of times. V and J are TRBV6-2 or TRBV6-3 and TRBJ2-1; D not certain. Trimming shortened V by 8 bases and J by 9 bases, and 11 bases separated the two germline ends. Germline CDR1 MNHEY, CDR2 SVGEGT. CDR3 size: 11 residues. CDR3 sequence (DNA): TGTGCCAGCGGTGGACCTGTTGAGCAGTTCTTC. It yields the protein CASGGPVEQFF.

V and J are TRBV12-3 or TRBV12-4 and TRBJ1-5; possibly TRBD1 for D (5 bases). CDR3 length: 15 residues. The V end was cut by 6 bases, the J end by 4 bases, with 16 bases between. CDR3 sequence: CASRESGRQNQPQHF. For the CDR3, the DNA is TGTGCCAGCAGGGAATCGGGACGGCAAAATCAGCCCCAGCATTTT.

This clonotype was seen ten or more times. The CDR3 coding sequence is TGTGCCAGCAGCGCCCGGAGGACTAGCAATGAGCAGTTCTTC. Its protein is CASSARRTSNEQFF. V gene TRBV7-3 combines with J gene TRBJ2-1; 7 bases line up with TRBD2. The germline V gene has CDR1 SGHTA and CDR2 FQGTGA. This CDR3 has 14 amino acids. Unmatched junction bases numbered 7, after V lost 5 bases and J lost 6 bases.

This clonotype has a count of ten or more. The rearrangement links TRBV2 to TRBJ2-3; a weak D match, TRBD2 (6 bases). The germline CDR1 and CDR2 sequences are SNHLY and FYNNEI. CDR3 length: 15 amino acids. V was clipped by 6 bases and J by 0 bases, with 13 bases between them. The CDR3 nucleotides are TGTGCCAGCAGAGCCTTGGGACTTAGCACAGATACGCAGTATTTT. This encodes CASRALGLSTDTQYF.

V and J are TRBV12-3 or TRBV12-4 and TRBJ2-7; D gene unclear. The CDR3 loop spans 13 amino acids. V shed 7 bases and J shed 3 bases, with 13 bases lying between them. The CDR3 sequence is CASKKLGFYEQYF. The CDR3 DNA follows: TGTGCCAGCAAGAAATTGGGATTCTACGAGCAGTACTTC.

In the case of this clonotype: A much larger clone lies one base from this, so it may be a read error. The CDR3 DNA is TGTGCCAGCAGTCAAAACCCTAGACAGGGCGGCAATCAGCCCCAGCATTTT. It specifies CASSQNPRQGGNQPQHF. The chain joins TRBV6-1 to TRBJ1-5, with 7 bases aligning to TRBD1. Germline V lookup: CDR1 MNHNS, CDR2 SASEGT. There are 17 residues in the CDR3. The junction had 12 bases not matched to a gene; V was cut back by 5 bases and J by 2 bases.

This rearrangement joins TRBV28 to TRBJ2-1; no clear D gene. CDR3 length equals 14 residues. Trimming removed 6 bases from V and 9 bases from J, with 18 bases in between. Germline V gene lookup returns CDR1 MDHEN and CDR2 SYDVKM. The CDR3, as DNA: TGTGCCAGCAGCTCGGCCTCCATGGCCATTGAGCAGTTCTTC. This encodes CASSSASMAIEQFF. The whole variable domain, filled in from reference TRBV28 and TRBJ2-1, reads DVKVTQSSRYLVKRTGEKVFLECVQDMDHENMFWYRQDPGLGLRLIYFSYDVKMKEKGDIPEGYSVSREKKERFSLILESASTNQTSMYLCASSSASMAIEQFFGPGTRLTVL.

On this clonotype itself: Because it lacks the conserved phenylalanine or tryptophan at the end, this CDR3 is likely a read error. This rearrangement joins TRBV28 to TRBJ1-5, with TRBD1 as a possible D gene (6 bases). Germline CDR1 and CDR2: MDHEN and SYDVKM. This CDR3 comprises 15 residues. V was clipped by 1 base and J by 7 bases, with 14 bases between them. The CDR3, as DNA: TGTGCCAGCAGTTTATCCGGACAGAGTGACCAGCCCCAGCATCTT. As protein: CASSLSGQSDQPQHL.

This chain links TRBV11-1 with TRBJ2-7; D not certain. Trimming left V 0 bases short and J 0 bases short, with 9 bases between. CDR1 is SGHAT, CDR2 FQDESV, per germline (reference sequence). There are 15 residues in the CDR3. The CDR3 protein is CASSLAADSSYEQYF. The CDR3 bases are TGTGCCAGCAGCTTAGCAGCAGATAGCTCCTACGAGCAGTACTTC.

The rearrangement uses TRBV30 and TRBJ1-4, with a weak D call TRBD1 (5 bases). Germline V lookup: CDR1 GTSNPN, CDR2 SVGIG (reference sequence). The CDR3 sequence is 13 residues long. V lost 5 bases, J lost 7 bases, and 14 bases lay in between. CDR3 in amino acids: CAWERGTLEKLFF. The CDR3, as DNA: TGTGCCTGGGAACGAGGGACCCTTGAAAAACTGTTTTTT.

V gene TRBV29-1 combines with J gene TRBJ2-7; D call uncertain. The CDR3 totals 11 residues. V lost 7 bases to trimming and J lost 3 bases, with 10 bases between them. Germline loops: CDR1 SQVTM, CDR2 ANQGSEA. CDR3 loop: CSALGNYEQYF. The CDR3 DNA sequence: TGCAGCGCCCTGGGGAACTACGAGCAGTACTTC.

The CDR3 here is CSVRQATYNEQFF. The CDR3, as DNA: TGCAGCGTGAGACAGGCCACCTACAATGAGCAGTTCTTC. The chain recombines TRBV29-1 with TRBJ2-1; TRBD1 is a possible D gene (6 bases). This CDR3 is built from 13 residues. Germline loops: CDR1 SQVTM, CDR2 ANQGSEA. Trimming stripped 6 bases from V and 2 bases from J, with 11 bases between.